This T cell receptor (beta chain) was sequenced for a study of blood T cell repertoires in COVID-19. On the study more broadly: COVID-19 samples collected from the United States, Italy and Spain covered acute and convalescent phases.

Authors' analysis steps: Researchers report that nucleated cell counts were estimated from reference gene primer amplification. Generated by immunoSEQ multiplex PCR, the TCRdb table keeps only in-frame clones and is missing some. V, J and clone size were drawn from that table, and D and trimming were deduced from the DNA. The repertoire includes about 30,000 clones, about 85% of them detected once, and 9.3% sits in the top ten. This CDR3 is built from 19 residues. CDR1 and CDR2 from the germline V gene are LNHNV and YYDKDF (reference sequence). The V segment lost 1 base and the J segment 8 bases; nucleotides outside the gene matches: 15.

This TCR came from a human donor in a cohort sampled during active COVID-19. The sequenced sample was peripheral blood. The chain joins TRBV15 to TRBJ2-1, with TRBD2 matching over 12 bases. The CDR3 region has the DNA TGTGCCACCAGCAGAGCCGGACTAGCGGGACGAAAAAGTTTAGATGAGCAGTTCTTC. It translates to CATSRAGLAGRKSLDEQFF.